This entry lists 16 T cell receptor beta chains sequenced from one sample in a study of blood T cell repertoires in COVID-19. TCRdb keeps only in-frame clones here, not all; method: immunoSEQ multiplex PCR. The data show around 98,000 clones, around 84% seen once. Source material: peripheral blood. The source of these receptors is a woman aged 55-69 years with acute or convalescent COVID-19.

The chain combines TRBV2 with TRBJ2-7, with 15 positions matching TRBD2. With 7 bases clipped from V and 12 bases from J, the junction kept 10 bases outside the gene matches. Germline lookup yields CDR1 SNHLY and CDR2 FYNNEI. The CDR3 sequence is 14 residues long. CDR3 DNA: TGTGCCAGCACGGGACTAGCGGGGGGACAAAACCCGTACTTC. This sequence encodes CASTGLAGGQNPYF.

The V gene is TRBV7-2, the J gene TRBJ1-1; no clear D gene. Trimming removed 0 bases from V and 0 bases from J, with 5 bases in between. Germline values: CDR1 SGHTA, CDR2 FQGNSA. CDR3 length: 14 amino acids. In nucleotides, the CDR3 is TGTGCCAGCAGCTTAGCGGGCCTGAACACTGAAGCTTTCTTT. It is translated as CASSLAGLNTEAFF.

The chain has TRBV6-6 and TRBJ1-3, with 8 bases that match TRBD1. Per germline, CDR1 MNHNY and CDR2 SVGAGI (reference sequence). The V gene end was trimmed by 8 bases and the J gene end by 2 bases; junction bases not matched to a gene: 2. The CDR3 length is 13 residues. CDR3 DNA: TGTGCCAGCGGGGGACAGGCTGGAAACACCATATATTTT. It specifies CASGGQAGNTIYF.

The chain joins TRBV28 to TRBJ1-2; a possible D gene is TRBD1 (6 bases). V dropped 5 bases and J dropped 1 base, with 14 bases sitting between them. Germline V CDR1 and CDR2: MDHEN, SYDVKM. This CDR3 has 15 residues. CDR3 coding DNA: TGTGCCAGCAGTCACCACAACAGGGTTAACTATGGCTACACCTTC. It codes for CASSHHNRVNYGYTF.

The CDR3 DNA follows: TGTGCCAGTAGTATAAGGACAGGCTCTGGAAACACCATATATTTT. Encoded protein: CASSIRTGSGNTIYF. The chain uses TRBV19 and TRBJ1-3; 7 bases agree with TRBD1. The CDR3 spans 15 residues. Germline V CDR1 and CDR2: LNHDA, SQIVND (reference sequence). The trim removed 2 bases at V and 0 bases at J, leaving 1 base unmatched.

The rearrangement links TRBV6-2 or TRBV6-3 to TRBJ1-5; D uncertain. The length of the CDR3 is 14 residues. V was pared by 0 bases and J by 0 bases, with 3 bases between. Germline V gene sequence: CDR1 MNHEY, CDR2 SVGEGT. CDR3 sequence: CASSYSHSNQPQHF. CDR3 sequence (DNA): TGTGCCAGCAGTTACTCCCATAGCAATCAGCCCCAGCATTTT.

This clone was counted once. The chain uses TRBV19 and TRBJ1-2, with 9 bases fitting TRBD1. Germline loops: CDR1 LNHDA, CDR2 SQIVND (reference sequence). The CDR3 runs to 17 residues. J was trimmed by 3 bases and V by 6 bases; bases with no gene match: 14. The DNA of the CDR3 is TGTGCCAGTAGCCCGGGACAGGGTTTTTTTGGCGACTATGGCTACACCTTC. Translated: CASSPGQGFFGDYGYTF.

The V gene is TRBV5-1, the J gene TRBJ2-5; 8 bases are shared with TRBD1. This CDR3 has 14 residues. Germline values: CDR1 SGHRS, CDR2 YFSETQ. After removal of 3 bases from V and 5 bases from J, the junction contained 6 bases not matched to a gene. The CDR3 sequence: CASSSGGSMETQYF. In DNA form, the CDR3 reads TGCGCCAGCAGCTCAGGGGGCTCGATGGAGACCCAGTACTTC.

Here the CDR3 DNA reads TGTGCCAGCAGTGACCGGGACAGCCACTATGGCTACACCTTC. It yields the protein CASSDRDSHYGYTF. V is TRBV25-1 and J is TRBJ1-2; 7 nucleotides agree with TRBD1. CDR3 length equals 14 residues. The germline V gene encodes CDR1 MGHDK and CDR2 SYGVNS. V lost 3 bases to trimming and J lost 3 bases; unmatched junction nucleotides: 4.

This clone occurred a few times. V is TRBV5-1 and J is TRBJ1-2, with TRBD1 identical over 10 bases. Germline V CDR1 and CDR2: SGHRS, YFSETQ. The CDR3 sequence is 16 residues long. With 0 bases clipped from V and 1 base from J, the junction kept 3 bases outside the gene matches. CDR3 sequence (DNA): TGCGCCAGCAGCTTGGATGGGACAGGGGATAACTATGGCTACACCTTC. It translates to CASSLDGTGDNYGYTF.

This clone was counted a few times. J is TRBJ1-5 and V is TRBV18; 7 nucleotides agree with TRBD1. CDR3 length: 14 amino acids. With V trimmed by 5 bases and J by 4 bases, 5 bases remained unmatched. Germline V gene data show CDR1 as KGHSH and CDR2 as LQKENI. DNA of the CDR3: TGTGCCAGCTCAGAGAGACAGGGTAATCAGCCCCAGCATTTT. Translation: CASSERQGNQPQHF.

This clone was seen a single time. V is TRBV28 and J is TRBJ1-6; TRBD1 matches at 9 bases. The CDR3 spans 14 residues. Germline V gene sequence: CDR1 MDHEN, CDR2 SYDVKM. J gave up 10 bases and V 10 bases, and 11 bases lay outside the gene matches. The CDR3 DNA sequence: TGTGCCAATGGGCCGACAGGGGGTGAATCACCCCTCCACTTT. Translation: CANGPTGGESPLHF.

This chain joins TRBV3-1 (or the pseudogene TRBV3-2) and TRBJ2-1; D is perhaps TRBD2 (5 bases). The germline CDR1 and CDR2 sequences are LGHDT and YNNKEL (reference sequence). The CDR3 has 14 residues. V was pared by 4 bases and J by 9 bases, with 16 bases between. This chain's CDR3 is CASSPPAGLGEQFF. The CDR3 DNA follows: TGTGCCAGCAGCCCACCGGCGGGTCTCGGTGAGCAGTTCTTC.

This rearrangement joins TRBV4-1 to TRBJ1-5; no clear D. Trimming removed 0 bases from V and 4 bases from J, with 13 bases in between. CDR1 and CDR2 (germline): MGHRA, YSYEKL. The CDR3 is 16 amino acids. The DNA for the CDR3 is TGCGCCAGCAGCCAAGATCAATCGGCAGGTAATCAGCCCCAGCATTTT. Protein product: CASSQDQSAGNQPQHF.

The chain has TRBV18 and TRBJ1-1; TRBD1 might be the D (5 bases). Looked up from germline, CDR1 is KGHSH and CDR2 is LQKENI. The V end lost 1 base, the J end lost 5 bases, and 14 bases lay between the germline ends. The CDR3 covers 15 residues. The CDR3, as DNA: TGTGCCAGCTCACCACAGGAGGGGTTGGGAACTGAAGCTTTCTTT. This encodes CASSPQEGLGTEAFF.

V gene TRBV30 combines with J gene TRBJ1-4; possible D gene TRBD1, 6 bases. V lost 0 bases and J lost 7, with 12 bases in between. Germline V gene lookup returns CDR1 GTSNPN and CDR2 SVGIG (reference sequence). This CDR3 comprises 14 residues. The CDR3 loop reads CAWSVLGAGEKLFF. The CDR3 DNA reads as TGTGCCTGGAGTGTACTGGGGGCCGGTGAAAAACTGTTTTTT. The full variable domain, completed using reference TRBV30 and TRBJ1-4, is SQTIHQWPATLVQPVGSPLSLECTVEGTSNPNLYWYRQAAGRGLQLLFYSVGIGQISSEVPQNLSASRPQDRQFILSSKKLLLSDSGFYLCAWSVLGAGEKLFFGSGTQLSVL.